This T cell receptor beta chain is drawn from a study of cytomegalovirus exposure and HLA in healthy donors. Overall study context: The approximately 120 validation repertoires used the same platform as the 600 to 750 first-cohort repertoires (as reported by a later analysis). The study's findings and limits: The classifier, whose performance was assessed in both the original and validation cohorts, reportedly diagnosed cytomegalovirus status with high specificity and sensitivity.

The table came from immunoSEQ multiplex PCR; TCRdb's copy has only in-frame clones and leaves some out. The sample shows a few hundred thousand clones, just over 85% of them seen only once. The CDR3 runs to 12 residues. CDR1 and CDR2 (germline): MNHNS, SASEGT. The V end lost 3 bases, the J end lost 3 bases, and 5 bases lay between the germline ends. Concerning this clone itself: No antigen is known for it.

The chain uses TRBV6-1 and TRBJ1-2; D is undetermined. Input material: PBMCs. This receptor was obtained from a woman under 30 in good health and CMV-seronegative. The CDR3 here is CASSDRDYGYTF. The CDR3 DNA follows: TGTGCCAGCAGTGATCGGGACTATGGCTACACCTTC.